This T cell receptor (beta chain) is from a study of blood T cell repertoires in COVID-19. Whole-study context: Collection of acute and convalescent COVID-19 samples took place in the United States, Italy and Spain. The cDNA or gDNA used as material had been derived from T cells, B-cell-depleted T cells, or PBMCs.

Authors' analysis steps: Reference gene primer amplification in the assay estimated nucleated cell counts. Method: immunoSEQ multiplex PCR; TCRdb's copy keeps in-frame clones and lacks some. Clone size and the V and J calls come from that table; the DNA yielded D and trimming. The profile shows roughly 200,000 clones, about 84% of them singletons. Those enrolled, adults aged roughly 18 to 89 years, came from 25 or so US areas. Germline V lookup: CDR1 LNHDA, CDR2 SQIVND (reference sequence). Trimming shortened V by 5 bases and J by 4 bases, and 14 bases separated the two germline ends. The CDR3 covers 14 residues.

The clonotype originates from a man aged 40-49 years with acute COVID-19. Sequences were obtained from PBMCs or T cells enriched from blood (not recorded which). The rearrangement joins TRBV19 to TRBJ2-5; TRBD2 might be the D (5 bases). The CDR3 loop reads CASSPGGGRETQYF. CDR3 nucleotide sequence: TGTGCCAGTAGTCCAGGCGGCGGGCGAGAGACCCAGTACTTC.